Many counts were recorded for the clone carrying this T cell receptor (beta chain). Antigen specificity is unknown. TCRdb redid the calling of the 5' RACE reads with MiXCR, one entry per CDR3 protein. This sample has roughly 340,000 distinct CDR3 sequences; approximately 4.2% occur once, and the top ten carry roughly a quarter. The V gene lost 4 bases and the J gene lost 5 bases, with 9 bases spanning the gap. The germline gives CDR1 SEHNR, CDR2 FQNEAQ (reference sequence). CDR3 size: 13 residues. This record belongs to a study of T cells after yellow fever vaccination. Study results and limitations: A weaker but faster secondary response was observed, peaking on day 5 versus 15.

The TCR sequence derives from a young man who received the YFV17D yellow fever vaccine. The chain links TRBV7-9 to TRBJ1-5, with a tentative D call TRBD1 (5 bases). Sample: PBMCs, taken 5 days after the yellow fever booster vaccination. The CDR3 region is CASSYQGDQPQHF. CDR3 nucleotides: TGTGCCAGCAGCTATCAGGGAGATCAGCCCCAGCATTTT.